A single sample is the source of the 29 T cell receptor beta chains below, sequenced in a study of PD-1 blockade in classical Hodgkin lymphoma. Each patient relapsed following autologous stem cell transplantation, and prior brentuximab vedotin exposure differed. Measured with immunoSEQ multiplex PCR; TCRdb has only the in-frame clones, and not every one. The sample lists fewer than 55,000 clones, roughly 86% occurring once. The source was peripheral blood mononuclear cells (PBMCs), collected at baseline. These receptors originate from a human donor with classical Hodgkin lymphoma.

The J gene is TRBJ2-3, the V gene TRBV5-1; D is possibly TRBD1 or TRBD2 (5 bases each). The CDR3 sequence is 15 residues long. Germline lookup yields CDR1 SGHRS and CDR2 YFSETQ. The ends were cut back, 3 bases at V and 2 bases at J, with 13 bases in the middle. In DNA, the CDR3 is TGCGCCAGCAGCTCAGTACCGGGACCCACAGATACGCAGTATTTT. Its translation is CASSSVPGPTDTQYF.

V gene TRBV27 combines with J gene TRBJ1-1, with D perhaps TRBD1 (5 bases). With 5 bases removed from V and 6 bases from J, the gap between germline ends came to 19 bases. The CDR3 is made up of 15 amino acids. Germline CDR1 MNHEY, CDR2 SMNVEV (reference sequence). CDR3 residues: CASSPRAGGSPEAFF. The CDR3 nucleotides read TGTGCCAGCAGTCCCAGGGCGGGAGGTTCCCCTGAAGCTTTCTTT.

This clone was counted between two and nine times. V usage is TRBV11-2 and J usage is TRBJ1-1; 7 bases agree with TRBD1. Trimming took 6 bases from V and 1 from J; bases not matched to a gene: 8. CDR3 length equals 15 residues. Germline CDR1 is SGHAT and CDR2 is FQNNGV. As DNA, the CDR3 is TGTGCCAGCAGTTCCTCGACAGGGCGGAACACTGAAGCTTTCTTT. Translation gives CASSSSTGRNTEAFF.

The chain is built from TRBV19 and TRBJ1-1; perhaps TRBD1 as D (6 bases). Deletions cut 9 bases from V and 6 bases from J, with 17 bases between. The germline V gene encodes CDR1 LNHDA and CDR2 SQIVND (reference sequence). This CDR3 has 13 amino acids. The CDR3 DNA reads TGTGCCAGCCGTGCAGGGGAGGGCCCTGAAGCTTTCTTT. It is translated as CASRAGEGPEAFF.

This clone was picked up a small number of times. The chain carries TRBV29-1 and TRBJ2-3, with 9 nucleotides matching TRBD2. V was pared by 7 bases and J by 3 bases, with 2 bases of the junction left unmatched. The CDR3 loop spans 12 amino acids. Per the germline V gene, CDR1 is SQVTM and CDR2 is ANQGSEA. CDR3 in amino acids: CSGGGGTDTQYF. CDR3 sequence (DNA): TGCAGCGGCGGGGGGGGGACAGATACGCAGTATTTT.

The rearrangement joins TRBV2 to TRBJ2-3, with 8 positions matching TRBD1. Germline-derived CDR1 and CDR2 are SNHLY and FYNNEI. The length of the CDR3 is 16 residues. V dropped 6 bases and J dropped 0; count of bases not matched to a gene: 8. CDR3 sequence reads: CASSTDRGASTDTQYF. The CDR3 DNA reads as TGTGCCAGCAGCACAGACAGGGGTGCTAGCACAGATACGCAGTATTTT.

Written as DNA, the CDR3 is TGTGCCAGCTCACCCGGCCAGGGAGGCCATCAGCCCCAGCATTTT. This sequence encodes CASSPGQGGHQPQHF. V and J are TRBV18 and TRBJ1-5, with a weak D call TRBD1 (5 bases). The CDR3 runs to 15 residues. The germline V gene has CDR1 KGHSH and CDR2 LQKENI. V shed 3 bases and J shed 5 bases, with 14 bases lying between them.

The chain carries TRBV19 and TRBJ2-3, with 8 bases fitting TRBD2. After removal of 4 bases from V and 4 bases from J, the junction contained 7 bases not matched to a gene. The CDR3 covers 15 residues. Germline V gene lookup returns CDR1 LNHDA and CDR2 SQIVND (reference sequence). For the CDR3, the DNA is TGTGCCAGTAGTAGACAAGCGGGAGTTGCAGATACGCAGTATTTT. This encodes CASSRQAGVADTQYF.

This chain links TRBV5-1 with TRBJ2-5; D may be TRBD1 or TRBD2 (5 bases each). Germline values: CDR1 SGHRS, CDR2 YFSETQ. This CDR3 contains 12 residues. V lost 4 bases, J lost 7 bases, and 11 bases lay in between. CDR3 region: CASSRDEGTQYF. The CDR3 DNA reads TGCGCCAGCAGCCGGGACGAAGGGACCCAGTACTTC.

V and J are TRBV28 and TRBJ1-5; the D is unclear. Between the trimmed V and J ends, which lost 3 bases and 0 bases, there was a span of 12 bases. The length of the CDR3 is 16 residues. Germline V CDR1 and CDR2: MDHEN, SYDVKM. The CDR3 here is CASSFGSAVSNQPQHF. CDR3 coding DNA: TGTGCCAGCAGTTTTGGCTCGGCAGTTAGCAATCAGCCCCAGCATTTT.

The CDR3 loop reads CASRTGRGSTDTQYF. The CDR3 DNA follows: TGTGCCAGCAGAACCGGGCGGGGGAGCACAGATACGCAGTATTTT. J is TRBJ2-3 and V is TRBV2; TRBD2 agrees at 7 bases. The germline gives CDR1 SNHLY, CDR2 FYNNEI. V lost 6 bases, J lost 0 bases, and 6 bases stayed unmatched. The CDR3 covers 15 residues.

The chain combines TRBV28 with TRBJ1-3; perhaps TRBD1 as D (5 bases). The germline gives CDR1 MDHEN, CDR2 SYDVKM. V lost 5 bases and J lost 2, with 10 bases in between. This CDR3 is 14 amino acids long. The CDR3 DNA reads TGTGCCAGCAGTGCACAGGAGGCTGGAAACACCATATATTTT. It specifies CASSAQEAGNTIYF.

The chain links TRBV6-1 to TRBJ2-7; maybe TRBD1 (6 bases). The germline V and J ends were trimmed by 9 bases and 3 bases, with 18 bases remaining between them. The CDR3 contains 14 residues. CDR1 MNHNS and CDR2 SASEGT come from the germline V gene. This chain's CDR3 is CASNLRWGLYEQYF. DNA of the CDR3: TGTGCCAGTAATCTGCGGTGGGGGCTCTACGAGCAGTACTTC.

The rearrangement links TRBV9 to TRBJ1-5; 7 bases agree with TRBD1. Germline trimming cut 0 bases from V and 3 bases from J; bases unmatched to any gene: 3. This CDR3 has 15 residues. Germline CDR1 SGDLS, CDR2 YYNGEE. The CDR3 DNA sequence: TGTGCCAGCAGCGTAGGACAGGGCTTCAATCAGCCCCAGCATTTT. Its protein is CASSVGQGFNQPQHF.

This chain links TRBV9 with TRBJ1-5; D might be TRBD1 (5 bases). The CDR3 totals 14 residues. V gave up 7 bases and J gave up 11 bases, with 22 bases separating them. Germline-derived CDR1 and CDR2 are SGDLS and YYNGEE. CDR3 region: CASSHPDTVQAQHF. CDR3 bases: TGTGCCAGCTCACACCCGGACACAGTCCAGGCCCAGCATTTT.

The V call is TRBV10-3, the J call TRBJ2-5; unclear D gene. Germline lookup yields CDR1 ENHRY and CDR2 SYGVKD. V gave up 0 bases and J gave up 5 bases, with 19 bases separating them. The CDR3 loop spans 17 amino acids. The CDR3 DNA reads TGTGCCATCAGTGAGTCCAAAACCGACCGGGTGGTGGAGACCCAGTACTTC. Amino acids: CAISESKTDRVVETQYF.

V gene TRBV5-5 combines with J gene TRBJ1-4; a possible D gene is TRBD1 (5 bases). V lost 1 base to trimming and J lost 3 bases, with 13 bases between them. CDR3 length: 16 amino acids. CDR1 is SGHKS and CDR2 is YYEKEE in the germline V gene (reference sequence). The CDR3 DNA sequence: TGTGCCAGCAGCTTGTTTCCGGGGGTCTCTAATGAAAAACTGTTTTTT. Its translation is CASSLFPGVSNEKLFF.

The chain has TRBV7-9 and TRBJ2-1; TRBD2 agrees at 11 bases. Germline lookup yields CDR1 SEHNR and CDR2 FQNEAQ (reference sequence). This CDR3 is 15 amino acids long. With 5 bases clipped from V and 8 bases from J, the junction kept 8 bases outside the gene matches. The CDR3 here is CASSVTSGIAYEQFF. Written as DNA, the CDR3 is TGTGCCAGCAGCGTGACTAGCGGGATAGCGTATGAGCAGTTCTTC. The variable domain in full, with the rest retrieved from reference TRBV7-9 and TRBJ2-1, is DTGVSQNPRHKITKRGQNVTFRCDPISEHNRLYWYRQTLGQGPEFLTYFQNEAQLEKSRLLSDRFSAERPKGSFSTLEIQRTEQGDSAMYLCASSVTSGIAYEQFFGPGTRLTVL.

The chain carries TRBV28 and TRBJ1-1; 9 bases are a match to TRBD1. The CDR3 length is 14 residues. J lost 4 bases, V lost 2 bases, and 2 bases had no gene match. CDR1 and CDR2 (germline): MDHEN, SYDVKM. The CDR3 DNA reads as TGTGCCAGCAGTTTAACAGGGGGCACCACTGAAGCTTTCTTT. This codes for CASSLTGGTTEAFF.

This chain links TRBV6-1 with TRBJ2-5, with D unresolved. There are 14 residues in the CDR3. V shed 3 bases and J shed 2 bases, with 10 bases lying between them. The germline V gene has CDR1 MNHNS and CDR2 SASEGT. The CDR3 coding sequence is TGTGCCAGCAGTGATGGGTGGGTTCAAGAGACCCAGTACTTC. Protein: CASSDGWVQETQYF.

The V gene is TRBV10-3, the J gene TRBJ2-7; perhaps TRBD1 as D (5 bases). Trimming left V 4 bases short and J 4 bases short, with 5 bases between. Per germline, CDR1 ENHRY and CDR2 SYGVKD. The CDR3 is made up of 11 amino acids. The CDR3 bases are TGTGCCATCAGTGGACAGTACGAGCAGTACTTC. Residues: CAISGQYEQYF.

The V call is TRBV21-1, the J call TRBJ1-1; whether TRBD1, the table's D call, matches the DNA was not checked. TRBV21-1 constitutes a pseudogene. The length of the CDR3 is 17 residues. This CDR3 is CASSKEAVGGNAAEAFF. The CDR3 DNA reads TGTGCCAGCAGCAAAGAGGCGGTAGGGGGAAATGCGGCGGAAGCTTTCTTT.

The chain carries TRBV6-4 and TRBJ2-2; TRBD1 is a possible D gene (5 bases). This CDR3 contains 15 residues. Germline V gene sequence: CDR1 MRHNA, CDR2 SNTAGT. V lost 2 bases and J lost 4, with 11 bases in between. The CDR3 loop reads CASSDVDSGTGELFF. CDR3 coding DNA: TGTGCCAGCAGTGACGTAGACAGTGGCACCGGGGAGCTGTTTTTT.

This chain uses TRBV6-5 with TRBJ2-7; D is undetermined. Trimming left V 3 bases short and J 3 bases short, with 9 bases between. Germline V gene data show CDR1 as MNHEY and CDR2 as SVGAGI. This CDR3 is 13 amino acids long. CDR3 DNA: TGTGCCAGCAGTTATCTTCCTAACTACGAGCAGTACTTC. Translation gives CASSYLPNYEQYF.

V is TRBV4-3 and J is TRBJ2-3; D might be TRBD1 or TRBD2, each matching 5 bases. Germline loops: CDR1 LGHNA, CDR2 YSLEER. The CDR3 contains 16 residues. V was clipped by 0 bases and J by 1 base, with 11 bases between them. The CDR3 region has the DNA TGCGCCAGCAGCCAAGAACTCCAGGGAGGCACAGATACGCAGTATTTT. Its protein product is CASSQELQGGTDTQYF.

The genes are TRBV10-3 and TRBJ2-3, with 8 bases matching TRBD1. J was trimmed by 2 bases and V by 10 bases; bases with no gene match: 8. The CDR3 length is 14 residues. CDR1 and CDR2 from the germline V gene are ENHRY and SYGVKD. The CDR3 bases are TGTGCCAGCCGCCCGGGACAGGACACAGATACGCAGTATTTT. It encodes CASRPGQDTDTQYF.

This clone was found a few times. The chain uses TRBV18 and TRBJ1-1; possible D gene TRBD1, 5 bases. Germline V gene data show CDR1 as KGHSH and CDR2 as LQKENI. Trimming pared 5 bases from V and 0 bases from J, leaving 10 bases between. CDR3 length: 14 residues. The CDR3 DNA reads as TGTGCCAGCTCAAAGGACATAATGAACACTGAAGCTTTCTTT. It yields the protein CASSKDIMNTEAFF. Full variable domain (remainder filled in from reference TRBV18 and TRBJ1-1): NAGVMQNPRHLVRRRGQEARLRCSPMKGHSHVYWYRQLPEEGLKFMVYLQKENIIDESGMPKERFSAEFPKEGPSILRIQQVVRGDSAAYFCASSKDIMNTEAFFGQGTRLTVV.

This clone was counted once. This chain joins TRBV5-4 and TRBJ2-5, with 8 bases identical to TRBD2. The CDR3 spans 14 residues. V was clipped by 4 bases and J by 5 bases; unmatched bases: 7. Germline V lookup: CDR1 SGHNT, CDR2 YYREEE (reference sequence). CDR3 region: CASSKGTRGETQYF. DNA for the CDR3: TGTGCCAGCAGCAAAGGGACTAGGGGTGAGACCCAGTACTTC. The variable domain in full, with the rest retrieved from reference TRBV5-4 and TRBJ2-5, is ETGVTQSPTHLIKTRGQQVTLRCSSQSGHNTVSWYQQALGQGPQFIFQYYREEENGRGNFPPRFSGLQFPNYSSELNVNALELDDSALYLCASSKGTRGETQYFGPGTRLLVL.

This clone was seen only a few times. The V call is TRBV6-5, the J call TRBJ2-7; D tentatively fits TRBD1 or TRBD2 (5 bases each). Germline V gene data show CDR1 as MNHEY and CDR2 as SVGAGI. V was pared by 2 bases and J by 6 bases, with 14 bases between. The CDR3 runs to 14 residues. CDR3 sequence (DNA): TGTGCCAGCAGTTACGGGGGAACAGCTGGCGAGCAGTACTTC. This codes for CASSYGGTAGEQYF.